This T cell receptor beta chain was observed in a study of T-cell memory formation after mild COVID-19. At the level of the study: Clusters were largely donor specific.

General study findings and limits: Contracting CD8+ clones were enriched in EMRA, CD4+ mainly in CM and EM. SARS-CoV-2 specificity of second-wave clones peaking day 37 was unconfirmed.

As for this clonotype: Its antigen is as yet unknown.

cDNA libraries for TCR alpha and TCR beta, carrying sample barcodes and UMIs, came from 5'RACE with constant-segment primers. One entry per CDR3 protein, called by TCRdb with MiXCR from the 5' RACE reads. The top ten clones hold 1.5% to 1.9% of a sample with 30,000 to 35,000 distinct CDR3 sequences, roughly 20% of them seen once. This CDR3 is 13 amino acids long. Germline-derived CDR1 and CDR2 are SEHNR and FQNEAQ (reference sequence). With 3 bases removed from V and 5 bases from J, the gap between germline ends came to 11 bases. This TCR came from an adult who had mild COVID-19 (a few samples of this study predate the infection). Cell type and time point are not known. Source material: PBMCs or a T cell subset sorted from them (not recorded which). J is TRBJ2-7 and V is TRBV7-9; unclear D gene. In DNA, the CDR3 is TGTGCCAGCAGCTTTGGCAGTCCGCACGAGCAGTACTTC. This translates into CASSFGSPHEQYF.